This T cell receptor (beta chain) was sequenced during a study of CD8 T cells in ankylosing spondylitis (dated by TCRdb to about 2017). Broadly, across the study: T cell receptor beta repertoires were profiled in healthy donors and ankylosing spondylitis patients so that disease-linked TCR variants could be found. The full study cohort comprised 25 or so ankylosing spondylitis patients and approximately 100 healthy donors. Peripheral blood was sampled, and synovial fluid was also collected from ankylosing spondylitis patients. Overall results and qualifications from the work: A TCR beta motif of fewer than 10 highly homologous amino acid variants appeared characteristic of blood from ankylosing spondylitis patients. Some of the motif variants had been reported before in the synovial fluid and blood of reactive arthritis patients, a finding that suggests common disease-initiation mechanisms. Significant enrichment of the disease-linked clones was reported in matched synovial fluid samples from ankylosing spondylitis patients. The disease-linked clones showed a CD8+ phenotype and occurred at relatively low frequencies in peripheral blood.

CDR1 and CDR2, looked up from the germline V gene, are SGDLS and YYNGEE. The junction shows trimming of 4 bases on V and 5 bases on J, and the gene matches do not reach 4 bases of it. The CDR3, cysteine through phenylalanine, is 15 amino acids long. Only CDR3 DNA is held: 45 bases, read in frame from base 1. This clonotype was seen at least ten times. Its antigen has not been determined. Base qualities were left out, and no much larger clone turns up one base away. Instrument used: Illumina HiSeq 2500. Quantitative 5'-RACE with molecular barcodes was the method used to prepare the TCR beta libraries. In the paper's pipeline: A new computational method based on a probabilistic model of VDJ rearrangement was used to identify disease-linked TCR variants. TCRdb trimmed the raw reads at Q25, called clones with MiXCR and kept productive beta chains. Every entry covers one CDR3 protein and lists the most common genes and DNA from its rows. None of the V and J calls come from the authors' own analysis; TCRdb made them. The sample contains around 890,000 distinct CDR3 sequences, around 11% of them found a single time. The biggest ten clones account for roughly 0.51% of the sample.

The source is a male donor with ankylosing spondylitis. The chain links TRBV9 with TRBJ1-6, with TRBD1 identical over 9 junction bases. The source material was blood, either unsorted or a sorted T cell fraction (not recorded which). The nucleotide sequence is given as TGTGCCAGCAGCTTACAGGGGGCGGATAATTCACCCCTCCACTTT. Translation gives CASSLQGADNSPLHF.